This T cell receptor beta chain was sequenced for a study of blood T cell repertoires in COVID-19. The wider study: The analysed material was cDNA or gDNA that came from T cells, B-cell-depleted T cells, or PBMCs.

Deletions cut 5 bases from V and 6 bases from J, with 22 bases between. From germline, CDR1 is MDHEN and CDR2 SYDVKM. The CDR3 is made up of 17 amino acids. How the authors handled the data: Amplification from reference gene primers served as the basis for estimated nucleated cell counts. Clones were read by immunoSEQ multiplex PCR, and TCRdb kept only the in-frame ones, dropping some. V and J calls and clone size are given by that table; D and trimming were obtained from the DNA. Among 250,000 to 300,000 clones listed, around nine tenths were seen once. The sequenced sample consisted of PBMCs or T cells enriched from blood (not recorded which). This receptor was taken from a woman aged 25-40 years who had recovered from COVID-19. The chain joins TRBV28 to TRBJ2-2, with D perhaps matching TRBD2 (7 bases). The CDR3 DNA reads as TGTGCCAGCAGTGCAACCAGGGGAGGGCGAGTCGCCGGGGAGCTGTTTTTT. Protein sequence: CASSATRGGRVAGELFF.